This T cell receptor (beta chain) was observed in a study of shared T cell receptors in the human thymus. Measured with immunoSEQ multiplex PCR; TCRdb has only the in-frame clones, and not every one. Among over 65,000 clones listed, roughly 95% were seen once. CDR3 length: 16 amino acids. Trimming at V came to 2 bases and at J to 3 bases, leaving 9 bases not matched to a gene. Germline-derived CDR1 and CDR2 are MGHRA and YSYEKL. The V and J genes are TRBV4-1 and TRBJ1-2, with TRBD1 matching 7 bases. Specimen: thymocytes. The receptor was derived from a human donor. CDR3 amino acids: CASSQTPGQTYYGYTF. CDR3 nucleotides: TGCGCCAGCAGCCAAACACCGGGACAGACGTACTATGGCTACACCTTC.